The 27 T cell receptor beta chains presented below share a single source sample, sequenced in a study of cytomegalovirus exposure and HLA in healthy donors. The study ran its PCR with 60 Vbeta and 13 Jbeta primers. The protocol was immunoSEQ multiplex PCR, while the TCRdb copy is restricted to in-frame clones and leaves out a portion. The table lists over 65,000 clones, approximately 75% of them singletons. The sample consisted of PBMCs. The source of these receptors is a human donor in good health.

This chain uses TRBV19 with TRBJ1-5, with D possibly TRBD1 on 6 matching bases. This CDR3 comprises 17 residues. Germline CDR1 reads LNHDA; CDR2 reads SQIVND (reference sequence). The V gene lost 9 bases and the J gene lost 4 bases, with 25 bases spanning the gap. The CDR3 DNA reads TGTGCCAGCAATATCCCGGGACACCTCAGGGATAATCAGCCCCAGCATTTT. Its protein product is CASNIPGHLRDNQPQHF.

The chain combines TRBV19 with TRBJ2-5; the match to TRBD2 covers 12 bases. The germline V gene encodes CDR1 LNHDA and CDR2 SQIVND (reference sequence). The CDR3 contains 17 residues. After removal of 4 bases from V and 1 base from J, the junction contained 7 bases not matched to a gene. The CDR3 loop is CASSTLGLAGSQETQYF. The CDR3 nucleotides read TGTGCCAGTAGTACGTTAGGACTAGCGGGGAGCCAAGAGACCCAGTACTTC.

The rearrangement joins TRBV6-1 to TRBJ2-1, with 10 bases identical to TRBD2. Trimming at V came to 2 bases and at J to 6 bases, leaving 7 bases not matched to a gene. Germline loops: CDR1 MNHNS, CDR2 SASEGT. The CDR3 sequence is 16 residues long. Here the CDR3 DNA reads TGTGCCAGCAGTGAATCCCCTAGCGGGGGATTCAATGAGCAGTTCTTC. It codes for CASSESPSGGFNEQFF.

This clone was observed a handful of times. The chain carries TRBV27 and TRBJ2-5; possible D gene TRBD2, 6 bases. The germline V and J ends were trimmed by 0 bases and 4 bases, with 24 bases remaining between them. The CDR3 runs to 19 residues. From germline, CDR1 is MNHEY and CDR2 SMNVEV (reference sequence). The CDR3 DNA follows: TGTGCCAGCAGTTTATCAGCCCGACTCGGGGGATCGGGATTAGAGACCCAGTACTTC. This gives the protein CASSLSARLGGSGLETQYF.

This clone came up a few times. The J gene is TRBJ1-1, the V gene TRBV7-8, with unresolved D. Trimming stripped 5 bases from V and 1 base from J, with 11 bases between. The CDR3 consists of 14 residues. Germline CDR1 SGHVS, CDR2 FQNEAQ. In DNA form, the CDR3 reads TGTGCCAGCAGCCGCGGTGAGGGGAACACTGAAGCTTTCTTT. It specifies CASSRGEGNTEAFF.

This chain uses TRBV28 with TRBJ1-2; D perhaps matches TRBD1 (6 bases). Trimming shortened V by 3 bases and J by 8 bases, and 13 bases separated the two germline ends. CDR3 length: 13 residues. CDR1 is MDHEN and CDR2 is SYDVKM in the germline V gene. The CDR3 coding sequence is TGTGCCAGCAGTTTTGTGGGGGCGCGGGGCTACACCTTC. Translation gives CASSFVGARGYTF.

The CDR3 sequence: CASSPRTGPSSYEQYF. The CDR3 bases are TGTGCCAGCAGCCCAAGGACAGGTCCTAGCTCCTACGAGCAGTACTTC. V gene TRBV7-2 combines with J gene TRBJ2-7; TRBD1 aligns across 7 bases. From germline, CDR1 is SGHTA and CDR2 FQGNSA. V dropped 5 bases and J dropped 0; count of bases not matched to a gene: 10. The CDR3 has 16 amino acids.

The rearrangement uses TRBV27 and TRBJ1-5; 7 positions match TRBD1. The CDR3 consists of 16 residues. Trimming at V came to 8 bases and at J to 2 bases, leaving 12 bases not matched to a gene. Germline V gene data show CDR1 as MNHEY and CDR2 as SMNVEV (reference sequence). As DNA, the CDR3 is TGTGCCAGCCACCCCGGGAGGGGGCTGGGCAATCAGCCCCAGCATTTT. This codes for CASHPGRGLGNQPQHF.

This clone came up a few times. The chain joins TRBV30 to TRBJ1-6, with 7 bases matching TRBD1. The CDR3 contains 14 residues. Germline V gene sequence: CDR1 GTSNPN, CDR2 SVGIG (reference sequence). V shed 8 bases and J 7 bases; nucleotides not matched to a gene: 11. The CDR3 DNA reads as TGTGCCCGGACCGGGGACAGAGAAAATTCACCCCTCCACTTT. Protein: CARTGDRENSPLHF.

The chain recombines TRBV9 with TRBJ2-5; TRBD2 agrees at 9 bases. The CDR3 extends over 13 amino acids. Germline lookup yields CDR1 SGDLS and CDR2 YYNGEE. The V gene end was trimmed by 8 bases and the J gene end by 1 base; junction bases not matched to a gene: 3. CDR3 DNA sequence: TGTGCCAGGGAGACTAGCGGCCAAGAGACCCAGTACTTC. It encodes CARETSGQETQYF. Full variable domain (outside the CDR3, taken from reference TRBV9 and TRBJ2-5): DSGVTQTPKHLITATGQRVTLRCSPRSGDLSVYWYQQSLDQGLQFLIQYYNGEERAKGNILERFSAQQFPDLHSELNLSSLELGDSALYFCARETSGQETQYFGPGTRLLVL.

To note about this clone: The junction departs from germline at one end; a sequencing error may be responsible. V and J are TRBV2 and TRBJ2-5, with 12 bases identical to TRBD2. The germline V gene encodes CDR1 SNHLY and CDR2 FYNNEI. CDR3 length: 16 amino acids. In nucleotides, the CDR3 is TGTGCCAGCAGAGAAGGGACTAGCGGGTACCAAGAGACCCAGTACTTC. It codes for CASREGTSGYQETQYF.

This chain links TRBV5-1 with TRBJ2-2, with a weak D call TRBD2 (7 bases). Trimming took 0 bases from V and 4 from J, leaving 13 bases between them. In germline, CDR1 is SGHRS, CDR2 YFSETQ. The CDR3 has 16 amino acids. This CDR3 reads CASSLVGGPGTGELFF. CDR3 coding DNA: TGCGCCAGCAGCTTGGTGGGGGGGCCCGGCACCGGGGAGCTGTTTTTT.

The CDR3 sequence is CASSDDRDREAFF. The CDR3 DNA sequence: TGTGCCAGTAGTGACGACAGGGACCGGGAAGCTTTCTTT. The V call is TRBV19, the J call TRBJ1-1; 7 bases are shared with TRBD1. The CDR3 totals 13 residues. V dropped 5 bases and J dropped 8; count of bases not matched to a gene: 8. CDR1 LNHDA and CDR2 SQIVND come from the germline V gene (reference sequence).

The gene calls are TRBV19 and TRBJ2-4, with D unresolved. CDR1 LNHDA and CDR2 SQIVND come from the germline V gene (reference sequence). The CDR3 has 11 amino acids. V lost 0 bases and J lost 15, with 9 bases in between. This CDR3 reads CASSIDGVAYF. The CDR3 DNA reads as TGTGCCAGTAGTATAGACGGAGTGGCGTACTTC.

V gene TRBV11-2 combines with J gene TRBJ2-3; a possible D gene is TRBD2 (7 bases). Germline V lookup: CDR1 SGHAT, CDR2 FQNNGV. With 4 bases removed from V and 5 bases from J, the gap between germline ends came to 19 bases. The CDR3 has 16 amino acids. CDR3 sequence: CASSSTTGGPEDTQYF. The DNA of the CDR3 is TGTGCCAGCAGCTCCACGACCGGGGGGCCCGAAGATACGCAGTATTTT.

The chain recombines TRBV10-3 with TRBJ1-1; TRBD1 might be the D (5 bases). V was clipped by 6 bases and J by 5 bases, with 13 bases between them. The CDR3 loop spans 13 amino acids. Germline CDR1 and CDR2: ENHRY and SYGVKD. The CDR3 spells CAIRGREGTEAFF. The CDR3 coding sequence is TGTGCCATCAGAGGCAGGGAGGGGACTGAAGCTTTCTTT.

The chain employs TRBV12-5 and TRBJ2-1; maybe TRBD1 (6 bases). Germline CDR1 LGHNT, CDR2 FRNRAP. This CDR3 region has 14 residues. Between the trimmed V and J ends, which lost 3 bases and 6 bases, there was a span of 12 bases. CDR3 residues: CASGFFNRANEQFF. The CDR3 DNA sequence: TGTGCTAGTGGTTTTTTTAACAGGGCCAATGAGCAGTTCTTC. Looking up the rest from reference TRBV12-5 and TRBJ2-1 gives the full variable domain: DARVTQTPRHKVTEMGQEVTMRCQPILGHNTVFWYRQTMMQGLELLAYFRNRAPLDDSGMPKDRFSAEMPDATLATLKIQPSEPRDSAVYFCASGFFNRANEQFFGPGTRLTVL.

This rearrangement joins TRBV19 to TRBJ2-1, with 14 bases identical to TRBD2. The CDR3 has 19 residues. The germline V gene encodes CDR1 LNHDA and CDR2 SQIVND (reference sequence). The V segment lost 10 bases and the J segment 0 bases; nucleotides outside the gene matches: 14. CDR3 residues: CATTPGGTSGGGSYNEQFF. DNA of the CDR3: TGTGCCACGACCCCCGGAGGGACTAGCGGGGGAGGCTCCTACAATGAGCAGTTCTTC.

Only one count was recorded for this clone. V is TRBV2 and J is TRBJ2-1, with D tentatively TRBD1 (7 bases). The CDR3 spans 15 residues. The V end was cut by 6 bases, the J end by 11 bases, with 23 bases between. CDR1 is SNHLY, CDR2 FYNNEI, per germline. Here the CDR3 DNA reads TGTGCCAGCAGCGAAAGAAGCAGGGGGGAACCCAAGCAGTTCTTC. Its protein is CASSERSRGEPKQFF.

The chain couples TRBV6-5 to TRBJ2-5, with 8 bases matching TRBD1. The end of the DNA aligns better with TRBJ2-7, so the J call may be wrong. Germline assignment: CDR1 MNHEY and CDR2 SVGAGI. The CDR3 length is 14 residues. The CDR3 region has the DNA TGTGCCAGCAGTTACCCGGGACAGGCCTACGAGCAGTACTTC. The encoded protein is CASSYPGQAYEQYF.

The chain has TRBV7-3 and TRBJ2-1; D remains ambiguous. This CDR3 is 16 amino acids long. The V gene's germline CDR1 is SGHTA and CDR2 FQGTGA. V lost 2 bases, J lost 6 bases, and 17 bases lay in between. The CDR3 sequence is CASSLLWAPAFNEQFF. CDR3 bases: TGTGCCAGCAGCTTACTCTGGGCCCCGGCTTTCAATGAGCAGTTCTTC.

The chain links TRBV11-2 to TRBJ1-1; D is uncertain. This CDR3 is 13 amino acids long. The ends were cut back, 8 bases at V and 3 bases at J, with 13 bases in the middle. Germline loops: CDR1 SGHAT, CDR2 FQNNGV. Here the CDR3 DNA reads TGTGCCAGCGTTCCTGACTCCTACACTGAAGCTTTCTTT. Translated: CASVPDSYTEAFF.

The rearrangement links TRBV13 to TRBJ2-7; 7 nucleotides align to TRBD1. CDR3 length equals 15 residues. Germline loops: CDR1 PRHDT, CDR2 FYEKMQ (reference sequence). The ends lost 7 bases at V and 6 bases at J; junction bases unmatched: 15. The CDR3 sequence: CASNPTGPRMGEQYF. The CDR3 DNA sequence: TGTGCCAGCAACCCGACAGGGCCTAGAATGGGCGAGCAGTACTTC.

The chain has TRBV7-9 and TRBJ1-1, with a possible D match to TRBD1 (6 bases). The length of the CDR3 is 16 residues. From germline, CDR1 is SEHNR and CDR2 FQNEAQ (reference sequence). V was cut by 3 bases and J by 1 base, with 15 bases left in between. The DNA of the CDR3 is TGTGCCAGCAGCTTGACGGGACACTCGGGGAACACTGAAGCTTTCTTT. It codes for CASSLTGHSGNTEAFF.

This rearrangement joins TRBV6-1 to TRBJ2-3, with 7 positions matching TRBD2. This CDR3 region has 15 residues. Per the germline V gene, CDR1 is MNHNS and CDR2 is SASEGT. V dropped 8 bases and J dropped 1; count of bases not matched to a gene: 9. The CDR3 region has the DNA TGTGCCAGCGTTACCTTCAGCGGGGGCACAGATACGCAGTATTTT. Protein product: CASVTFSGGTDTQYF.

The rearrangement links TRBV7-8 to TRBJ1-2; D may be TRBD1 (5 bases). The CDR3 runs 16 residues. V was shortened by 5 bases and J by 6 bases, with 22 bases between the two germline ends. CDR1 and CDR2 (germline): SGHVS, FQNEAQ. CDR3 bases: TGTGCCAGCAGCCCCGGACCTGGGAGGGGTCGGGATGGCTACACCTTC. Translating it yields CASSPGPGRGRDGYTF.

V gene TRBV14 combines with J gene TRBJ1-2; 7 bases line up with TRBD1. There are 13 residues in the CDR3. Germline CDR1 and CDR2: SGHDN and FVKESK. V shed 2 bases and J 8 bases; nucleotides not matched to a gene: 5. In DNA form, the CDR3 reads TGTGCCAGCAGCCAACACAGGGGAGGAGGCTACACCTTC. This sequence encodes CASSQHRGGGYTF.